A single sample gave rise to the 18 T cell receptor beta chains below, sequenced in a study of blood T cell repertoires in COVID-19. Method: immunoSEQ multiplex PCR; TCRdb's copy keeps in-frame clones and lacks some. The data hold some 170,000 clones, with roughly four fifths observed a single time. Sequencing used peripheral blood. These receptors were taken from a human donor in a cohort sampled during active COVID-19.

V gene TRBV30 combines with J gene TRBJ2-5; D is ambiguous. The CDR3 loop spans 13 amino acids. Looked up from germline, CDR1 is GTSNPN and CDR2 is SVGIG (reference sequence). Trimming removed 2 bases from V and 5 bases from J, with 12 bases in between. CDR3 region: CAWSPRSGETQYF. The CDR3 region has the DNA TGTGCCTGGAGTCCTCGCAGTGGCGAGACCCAGTACTTC.

In its sample, this clone was seen a few times. The chain recombines TRBV11-2 with TRBJ1-2; D gene uncertain. Germline V lookup: CDR1 SGHAT, CDR2 FQNNGV. This CDR3 has 14 amino acids. Trimming removed 5 bases at V and 8 bases at J, with 18 bases between. The CDR3 coding sequence is TGTGCCAGCAGCCGCGGGTATGAGAGCGGGGGCTACACCTTC. Its translation: CASSRGYESGGYTF.

V gene TRBV6-2 or TRBV6-3 combines with J gene TRBJ2-7, with TRBD2 matching 8 bases. The CDR3 loop spans 15 amino acids. V lost 5 bases and J lost 2; bases outside the gene matches: 8. CDR1 is MNHEY, CDR2 SVGEGT, per germline. CDR3 DNA sequence: TGTGCCAGCAGTGCCGGCGGGAGGTGGGCCTACGAGCAGTACTTC. It encodes CASSAGGRWAYEQYF.

CDR3 sequence: CANSIGTQYF. DNA of the CDR3: TGCGCCAACTCCATCGGGACCCAGTACTTC. V gene TRBV5-1 combines with J gene TRBJ2-5; D call uncertain. With 9 bases removed from V and 7 bases from J, the gap between germline ends came to 10 bases. The CDR3 runs 10 residues. Germline V gene sequence: CDR1 SGHRS, CDR2 YFSETQ.

The chain is built from TRBV19 and TRBJ1-1; D call uncertain. This CDR3 contains 13 residues. In germline, CDR1 is LNHDA, CDR2 SQIVND (reference sequence). Trimming took 0 bases from V and 1 from J, leaving 3 bases between them. CDR3 protein: CASSIEANTEAFF. The CDR3 coding sequence is TGTGCCAGTAGTATAGAGGCGAACACTGAAGCTTTCTTT. Supplemented by reference TRBV19 and TRBJ1-1, the full variable domain reads DGGITQSPKYLFRKEGQNVTLSCEQNLNHDAMYWYRQDPGQGLRLIYYSQIVNDFQKGDIAEGYSVSREKKESFPLTVTSAQKNPTAFYLCASSIEANTEAFFGQGTRLTVV.

This chain joins TRBV9 and TRBJ2-5; 9 bases line up with TRBD1. V lost 0 bases and J lost 5; bases outside the gene matches: 8. The CDR3 length is 16 residues. Germline CDR1 SGDLS, CDR2 YYNGEE. CDR3 in DNA: TGTGCCAGCAGCGTAGTCCCTAACAGGGGGCGGGAGACCCAGTACTTC. Its protein is CASSVVPNRGRETQYF. Full variable domain (outside the CDR3, taken from reference TRBV9 and TRBJ2-5): DSGVTQTPKHLITATGQRVTLRCSPRSGDLSVYWYQQSLDQGLQFLIQYYNGEERAKGNILERFSAQQFPDLHSELNLSSLELGDSALYFCASSVVPNRGRETQYFGPGTRLLVL.

The genes are TRBV9 and TRBJ2-5; 7 bases agree with TRBD1. After removal of 4 bases from V and 8 bases from J, the junction contained 8 bases not matched to a gene. This CDR3 contains 13 residues. Germline V CDR1 and CDR2: SGDLS, YYNGEE. The CDR3 DNA reads as TGTGCCAGCAGCCTCAGGGGGACCGATACCCAGTACTTC. Translating it yields CASSLRGTDTQYF.

The chain couples TRBV18 to TRBJ2-2; 7 bases match TRBD1. Trimming at V came to 2 bases and at J to 2 bases, leaving 5 bases not matched to a gene. Germline V lookup: CDR1 KGHSH, CDR2 LQKENI. This CDR3 has 16 amino acids. CDR3 sequence (DNA): TGTGCCAGCTCACCATCGACAGGGACCAACACCGGGGAGCTGTTTTTT. This gives the protein CASSPSTGTNTGELFF.

DNA for the CDR3: TGCAGCGTTGAGGGCCGGATTAGCACAGATACGCAGTATTTT. Amino acids: CSVEGRISTDTQYF. The chain links TRBV29-1 to TRBJ2-3; no firm D call. The CDR3 is 14 residues long. Germline V gives CDR1 SQVTM, CDR2 ANQGSEA. With 3 bases removed from V and 0 bases from J, the gap between germline ends came to 10 bases.

The chain links TRBV13 to TRBJ2-7; 7 bases are a match to TRBD1. Germline V gene data show CDR1 as PRHDT and CDR2 as FYEKMQ (reference sequence). This CDR3 has 12 amino acids. Trimming removed 7 bases from V and 6 bases from J; junction bases left unmatched: 6. The CDR3 DNA reads as TGTGCCAGCAAGAAGGGGACAGCCGAGCAGTACTTC. Its translation: CASKKGTAEQYF.

The chain uses TRBV5-1 and TRBJ1-1, with D tentatively TRBD1 (6 bases). This CDR3 region has 15 residues. The V gene lost 0 bases and the J gene lost 1 base, with 10 bases spanning the gap. Germline assignment: CDR1 SGHRS and CDR2 YFSETQ. The CDR3 here is CASSLVGTQNTEAFF. CDR3 DNA sequence: TGCGCCAGCAGCTTGGTTGGGACACAGAACACTGAAGCTTTCTTT.

This rearrangement joins TRBV6-5 to TRBJ1-2; TRBD1 might be the D (6 bases). The CDR3 sequence is 12 residues long. The ends were cut back, 2 bases at V and 6 bases at J, with 7 bases in the middle. Germline V gene sequence: CDR1 MNHEY, CDR2 SVGAGI. The CDR3 DNA sequence: TGTGCCAGCAGTTACCGGACAGATGGCTACACCTTC. It specifies CASSYRTDGYTF.

The chain carries TRBV29-1 and TRBJ1-5; TRBD1 matches at 8 bases. CDR1 SQVTM and CDR2 ANQGSEA come from the germline V gene. Germline trimming cut 7 bases from V and 6 bases from J; bases unmatched to any gene: 8. The CDR3 is 13 residues long. CDR3 bases: TGCAGCGCCCTTGGACAGGGCGGTCAGCCCCAGCATTTT. Encoded protein: CSALGQGGQPQHF. Supplemented by reference TRBV29-1 and TRBJ1-5, the full variable domain reads SAVISQKPSRDICQRGTSLTIQCQVDSQVTMMFWYRQQPGQSLTLIATANQGSEATYESGFVIDKFPISRPNLTFSTLTVSNMSPEDSSIYLCSALGQGGQPQHFGDGTRLSIL.

J is TRBJ1-6 and V is TRBV5-1, with 7 positions matching TRBD1. V shed 1 base, J shed 10 bases, and the junction held 5 bases outside the gene matches. The germline CDR1 and CDR2 sequences are SGHRS and YFSETQ. The CDR3 is 14 residues long. This chain's CDR3 is CASSLTGAESPLHF. CDR3 in DNA: TGCGCCAGCAGCTTGACAGGGGCTGAATCACCCCTCCACTTT.

The rearrangement links TRBV20-1 to TRBJ2-3; a possible D gene is TRBD2 (5 bases). V lost 3 bases, J lost 4 bases, and 17 bases lay in between. The CDR3 is made up of 15 amino acids. Germline-derived CDR1 and CDR2 are DFQATT and SNEGSKA (reference sequence). This chain's CDR3 is CSASRGPGSPDTQYF. The CDR3 DNA is TGCAGTGCTAGTAGAGGTCCGGGGTCCCCAGATACGCAGTATTTT.

The rearrangement uses TRBV9 and TRBJ2-7; 9 nucleotides line up with TRBD1. Germline V gene sequence: CDR1 SGDLS, CDR2 YYNGEE. V shed 2 bases, J shed 5 bases, and the junction held 5 bases outside the gene matches. CDR3 length: 14 residues. The CDR3 nucleotides are TGTGCCAGCAGCGTCGGGACAGGGAGGGACGAGCAGTACTTC. Residues: CASSVGTGRDEQYF. The whole variable domain, filled in from reference TRBV9 and TRBJ2-7, reads DSGVTQTPKHLITATGQRVTLRCSPRSGDLSVYWYQQSLDQGLQFLIQYYNGEERAKGNILERFSAQQFPDLHSELNLSSLELGDSALYFCASSVGTGRDEQYFGPGTRLTVT.

V gene TRBV19 combines with J gene TRBJ1-1; 7 bases match TRBD1. Germline loops: CDR1 LNHDA, CDR2 SQIVND (reference sequence). The length of the CDR3 is 15 residues. V trimming: 5 bases; J trimming: 7 bases; junction bases outside the gene matches: 13. The CDR3 coding sequence is TGTGCCAGTAGTTCTAGACAGGGTAGAGGCCTTGAAGCTTTCTTT. This encodes CASSSRQGRGLEAFF. The full variable domain, rest sourced from reference TRBV19 and TRBJ1-1, is DGGITQSPKYLFRKEGQNVTLSCEQNLNHDAMYWYRQDPGQGLRLIYYSQIVNDFQKGDIAEGYSVSREKKESFPLTVTSAQKNPTAFYLCASSSRQGRGLEAFFGQGTRLTVV.

The rearrangement joins TRBV12-3 or TRBV12-4 to TRBJ2-7; tentatively, D is TRBD2 (6 bases). V was clipped by 7 bases and J by 0 bases, with 10 bases between them. This CDR3 spans 13 amino acids. This CDR3 is CASTWGDSYEQYF. The CDR3 DNA is TGTGCCAGCACCTGGGGGGACTCCTACGAGCAGTACTTC.